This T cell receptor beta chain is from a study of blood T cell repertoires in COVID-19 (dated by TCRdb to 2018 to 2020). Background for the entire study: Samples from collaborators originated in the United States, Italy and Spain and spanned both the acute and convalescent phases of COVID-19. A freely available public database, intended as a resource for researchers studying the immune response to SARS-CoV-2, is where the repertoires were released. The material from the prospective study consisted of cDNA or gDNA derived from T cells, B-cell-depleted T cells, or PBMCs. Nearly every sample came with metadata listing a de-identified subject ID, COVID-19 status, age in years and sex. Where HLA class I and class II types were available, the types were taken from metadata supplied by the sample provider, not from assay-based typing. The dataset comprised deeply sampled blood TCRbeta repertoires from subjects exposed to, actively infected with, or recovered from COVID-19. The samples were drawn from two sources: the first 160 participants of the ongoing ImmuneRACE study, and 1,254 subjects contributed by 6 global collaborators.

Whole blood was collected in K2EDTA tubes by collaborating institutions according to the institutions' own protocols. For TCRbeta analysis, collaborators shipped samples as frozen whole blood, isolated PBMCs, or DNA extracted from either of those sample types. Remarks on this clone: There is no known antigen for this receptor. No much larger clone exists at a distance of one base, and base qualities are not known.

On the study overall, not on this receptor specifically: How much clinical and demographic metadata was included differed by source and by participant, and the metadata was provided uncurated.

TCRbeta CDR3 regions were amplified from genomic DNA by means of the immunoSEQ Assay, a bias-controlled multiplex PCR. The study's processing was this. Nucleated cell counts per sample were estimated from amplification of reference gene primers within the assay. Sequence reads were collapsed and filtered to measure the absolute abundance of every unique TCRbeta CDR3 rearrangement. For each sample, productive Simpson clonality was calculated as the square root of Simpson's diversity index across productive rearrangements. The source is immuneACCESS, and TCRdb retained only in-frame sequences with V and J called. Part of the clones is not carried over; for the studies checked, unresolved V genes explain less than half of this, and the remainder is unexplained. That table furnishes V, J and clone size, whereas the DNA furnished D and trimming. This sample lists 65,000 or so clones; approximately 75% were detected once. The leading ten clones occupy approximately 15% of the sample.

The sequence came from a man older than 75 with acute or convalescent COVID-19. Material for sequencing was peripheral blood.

The nucleotide sequence reads as follows: TGCAGTGCTAGTGAGGGAGTCGGCAATCAGCCCCAGCATTTT. Its amino acids are CSASEGVGNQPQHF. Here the chain combines TRBV20-1 and TRBJ1-5, with the D gene uncertain. CDR1 is given as DFQATT and CDR2 as SNEGSKA, both from the germline V gene (reference sequence). The CDR3 sequence holds 14 residues, the cysteine and phenylalanine included. Of all the DNA, just the CDR3 is kept, 42 bases in frame from base 1. V loses 3 bases, J loses 2 bases, and the germline ends lie 11 bases apart.